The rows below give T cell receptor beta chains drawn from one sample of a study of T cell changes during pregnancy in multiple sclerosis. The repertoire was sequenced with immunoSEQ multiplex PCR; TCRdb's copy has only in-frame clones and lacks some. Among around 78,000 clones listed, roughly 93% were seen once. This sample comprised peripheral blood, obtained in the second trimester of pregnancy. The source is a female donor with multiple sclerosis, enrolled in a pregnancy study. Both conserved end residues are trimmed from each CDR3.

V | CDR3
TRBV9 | ASSVGERQETQY
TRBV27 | ASSLYGDTGANVLT
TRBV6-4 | ASSDSGHPKGSPLH
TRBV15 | ATSSRSGTVNTEAF
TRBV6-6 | ASRPPTGGFYGYT
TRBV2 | ASSFGQGSGETQY
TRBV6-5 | ASSYSQGGDQPQH
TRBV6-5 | ASGNGGSYEQY
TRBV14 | ASSHLPGTGDRYGYT
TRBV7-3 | ASSLQGSPLH
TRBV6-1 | ASSEVAEGEQY
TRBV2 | ASSTGNTEAF
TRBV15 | ATSRGDSAWANYGYT
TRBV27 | ASSYGLSNQPQH
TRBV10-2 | ASSEARDTFYEQY
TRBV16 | ASSPLQGNTEAF
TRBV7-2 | ASSLVPGENNYGYT
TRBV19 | ASSERRDGYT
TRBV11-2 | ASSPNRETQY
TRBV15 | ATSGLAGEGGETQY
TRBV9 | ASSAWGGNTGELF
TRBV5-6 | ASSLIGRGSYNEQF
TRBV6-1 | ATRLAGAYEQY
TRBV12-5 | ASATSGVETQY
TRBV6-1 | ASSTQGAAGELF
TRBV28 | ASIRGTGASYGYT
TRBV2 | ASSLTGTGGGDTQY
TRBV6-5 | ASTVTGGSPEAF
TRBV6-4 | ASSPGQNTEAF
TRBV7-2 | ASSGTGNNQPQH
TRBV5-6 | ASSSGQGDAGYT
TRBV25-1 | ASSADRGYTGELF
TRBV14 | ASSGTRPYEQY
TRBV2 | ASSTGQGYNEQF
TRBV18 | ASSEAVNTEAF
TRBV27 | ASRIQGAFSGYT
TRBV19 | ASTNWTGVTGELF
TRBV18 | ASSPWDRENEQY
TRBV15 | ATSRDQAGGQPQH
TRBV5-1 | ASSTRDRGRKGRLQH
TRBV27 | ASSLTSPVYNEQF
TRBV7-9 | ASSSDSPRETQY